The 22 T cell receptor beta chains given below trace back to one sample, sequenced in a study of cytomegalovirus exposure and HLA in healthy donors. This PCR relied on a set of 60 Vbeta primers and 13 Jbeta primers. Assay used: immunoSEQ multiplex PCR; TCRdb lists only in-frame clones, some missing. This table has some 130,000 clones, 78% appearing once. Specimen: PBMCs. Receptors originate from a female donor in good health and CMV-seronegative.

The J gene is TRBJ2-7, the V gene TRBV4-3, with D maybe TRBD2 (6 bases). Germline CDR1 and CDR2: LGHNA and YSLEER. The CDR3 has 16 residues. Deletions cut 4 bases from V and 2 bases from J, with 18 bases between. The CDR3 loop reads CASSRDLGSTAYEQYF. DNA of the CDR3: TGCGCCAGCAGCCGCGACCTCGGGAGTACGGCCTACGAGCAGTACTTC.

V gene TRBV6-1 combines with J gene TRBJ2-6; 8 bases are a match to TRBD2. Germline assignment: CDR1 MNHNS and CDR2 SASEGT. V lost 4 bases and J lost 0; bases outside the gene matches: 14. There are 20 residues in the CDR3. CDR3 nucleotides: TGTGCCAGCAGTGGGGGTCCTCGGGGGGGGGAATTCTCTGGGGCCAACGTCCTGACTTTC. Translation: CASSGGPRGGEFSGANVLTF.

The chain combines TRBV14 with TRBJ2-5, with a weak D call TRBD2 (6 bases). Trimming left V 6 bases short and J 2 bases short, with 13 bases between. CDR1 and CDR2 (germline): SGHDN, FVKESK. This CDR3 is built from 14 residues. The CDR3: CASSPRDSQETQYF. The DNA for the CDR3 is TGTGCCAGCAGTCCCCGGGACTCTCAAGAGACCCAGTACTTC.

CDR3: CASSVTSGSTDTQYF. CDR3 in DNA: TGTGCCAGCAGTGTCACTAGCGGGAGCACAGATACGCAGTATTTT. The J gene is TRBJ2-3, the V gene TRBV27; 9 bases map to TRBD2. Germline CDR1 is MNHEY and CDR2 is SMNVEV (reference sequence). V lost 5 bases and J lost 0; bases outside the gene matches: 3. CDR3 length: 15 residues.

The rearrangement joins TRBV7-3 to TRBJ2-4; D possibly corresponds to TRBD2 (6 bases). CDR3 length equals 17 residues. CDR1 SGHTA and CDR2 FQGTGA come from the germline V gene. V was clipped by 5 bases and J by 2 bases, with 19 bases between them. The CDR3 bases are TGTGCCAGCAGCCGTACGGGACTCTTACTCTCCAAAAACATTCAGTACTTC. It translates to CASSRTGLLLSKNIQYF.

The V gene is TRBV30, the J gene TRBJ1-5; 7 bases are a match to TRBD1. The CDR3 runs 13 residues. CDR1 is GTSNPN, CDR2 SVGIG, per germline (reference sequence). J was trimmed by 5 bases and V by 2 bases; bases with no gene match: 3. DNA of the CDR3: TGTGCCTGGAGTTACGACAGGGATCAGCCCCAGCATTTT. Translation: CAWSYDRDQPQHF.

V and J are TRBV28 and TRBJ1-5, with 9 nucleotides matching TRBD1. This CDR3 region has 16 residues. Germline assignment: CDR1 MDHEN and CDR2 SYDVKM. J gave up 5 bases and V 5 bases, and 10 bases lay outside the gene matches. The DNA of the CDR3 is TGTGCCAGCAGTCGTCAGGGACAGGGAATCCATCAGCCCCAGCATTTT. It yields the protein CASSRQGQGIHQPQHF.

This chain links TRBV5-1 with TRBJ2-5, with 13 bases lining up with TRBD2. V lost 0 bases to trimming and J lost 4 bases; unmatched junction nucleotides: 0. The CDR3 totals 15 residues. Germline loops: CDR1 SGHRS, CDR2 YFSETQ. The CDR3 DNA sequence: TGCGCCAGCAGCTTGGGACTAGCGGGAGGAGAGACCCAGTACTTC. It is translated as CASSLGLAGGETQYF.

This chain links TRBV2 with TRBJ1-4; tentatively, D is TRBD1 (5 bases). The CDR3 is 16 residues long. Trimming stripped 7 bases from V and 2 bases from J, with 17 bases between. Germline V gene sequence: CDR1 SNHLY, CDR2 FYNNEI. The CDR3 DNA is TGTGCCAGCAACCCAGGAATAGGGGTGACTAATGAAAAACTGTTTTTT. It translates to CASNPGIGVTNEKLFF.

V gene TRBV7-2 combines with J gene TRBJ1-2, with 7 bases aligning to TRBD1. CDR1 and CDR2 from the germline V gene are SGHTA and FQGNSA. V shed 5 bases, J shed 6 bases, and the junction held 12 bases outside the gene matches. The CDR3 runs to 15 residues. The CDR3 DNA reads as TGTGCCAGCAGCCCCTTACCTGACAGGGCGAATGGCTACACCTTC. Its translation: CASSPLPDRANGYTF. The whole variable domain, filled in from reference TRBV7-2 and TRBJ1-2, reads GAGVSQSPSNKVTEKGKDVELRCDPISGHTALYWYRQSLGQGLEFLIYFQGNSAPDKSGLPSDRFSAERTGGSVSTLTIQRTQQEDSAVYLCASSPLPDRANGYTFGSGTRLTVV.

This clone has more than one count but fewer than ten. The chain is built from TRBV2 and TRBJ2-6; tentatively, D is TRBD1 (5 bases). V lost 6 bases and J 2 bases, leaving 8 bases between the germline ends. Germline V gives CDR1 SNHLY, CDR2 FYNNEI. CDR3 size: 14 residues. This CDR3 reads CASRPTAGANVLTF. CDR3 nucleotide sequence: TGTGCCAGCAGACCGACAGCTGGGGCCAACGTCCTGACTTTC.

This clone was found once. J is TRBJ2-3 and V is TRBV28; 7 positions agree with TRBD2. This CDR3 has 15 amino acids. Germline loops: CDR1 MDHEN, CDR2 SYDVKM. Unmatched junction bases numbered 6, after V lost 6 bases and J lost 0 bases. For the CDR3, the DNA is TGTGCCAGCAGATTGGGTAGCGGGAGCACAGATACGCAGTATTTT. Protein sequence: CASRLGSGSTDTQYF. Complete variable domain (other parts from reference TRBV28 and TRBJ2-3): DVKVTQSSRYLVKRTGEKVFLECVQDMDHENMFWYRQDPGLGLRLIYFSYDVKMKEKGDIPEGYSVSREKKERFSLILESASTNQTSMYLCASRLGSGSTDTQYFGPGTRLTVL.

The chain employs TRBV6-5 and TRBJ2-5, with D possibly being TRBD1 (5 bases). Trimming pared 2 bases from V and 3 bases from J, leaving 10 bases between. The CDR3 covers 14 residues. Germline assignment: CDR1 MNHEY and CDR2 SVGAGI. CDR3: CASSYTQAKETQYF. CDR3 nucleotides: TGTGCCAGCAGTTACACACAGGCCAAAGAGACCCAGTACTTC.

This rearrangement joins TRBV5-1 to TRBJ1-1; a weak D match, TRBD1 (6 bases). Deletions cut 7 bases from V and 0 bases from J, with 10 bases between. Looked up from germline, CDR1 is SGHRS and CDR2 is YFSETQ. The CDR3 extends over 13 amino acids. The CDR3 DNA follows: TGCGCCAGCGGTGGACAGCTGAACACTGAAGCTTTCTTT. Translation gives CASGGQLNTEAFF.

The rearrangement joins TRBV6-1 to TRBJ2-1; no clear D. Trimming cost V 2 bases and J 3 bases, with 14 bases left between them. Germline CDR1 is MNHNS and CDR2 is SASEGT. CDR3 size: 16 residues. The CDR3 spells CASSELPPIVYNEQFF. CDR3 nucleotide sequence: TGTGCCAGCAGTGAACTTCCCCCGATAGTCTACAATGAGCAGTTCTTC.

V gene TRBV5-1 combines with J gene TRBJ1-2; TRBD1 aligns across 9 bases. Germline assignment: CDR1 SGHRS and CDR2 YFSETQ. Trimming took 0 bases from V and 0 from J; bases not matched to a gene: 0. CDR3 length equals 15 residues. The CDR3 here is CASSLGDRANYGYTF. Here the CDR3 DNA reads TGCGCCAGCAGCTTGGGGGACAGGGCTAACTATGGCTACACCTTC.

This clone was counted once. The chain has TRBV7-6 and TRBJ2-2; maybe TRBD2 (6 bases). This CDR3 is 14 amino acids long. V was trimmed by 6 bases and J by 2 bases, leaving 10 bases between them. Germline V CDR1 and CDR2: SGHVS, FNYEAQ. In nucleotides, the CDR3 is TGTGCCAGCAGTCCAGCGGGTAACACCGGGGAGCTGTTTTTT. Translation: CASSPAGNTGELFF.

The V and J genes are TRBV30 and TRBJ2-5; 7 bases match TRBD1. Germline V CDR1 and CDR2: GTSNPN, SVGIG (reference sequence). V shed 3 bases, J shed 1 base, and the junction held 11 bases outside the gene matches. The CDR3 covers 16 residues. CDR3 bases: TGTGCCTGGAGCCGGCGAGCCCGGGACAGCCAAGAGACCCAGTACTTC. Protein sequence: CAWSRRARDSQETQYF.

The chain combines TRBV7-2 with TRBJ2-7; D remains ambiguous. CDR1 and CDR2 from the germline V gene are SGHTA and FQGNSA. With 3 bases removed from V and 2 bases from J, the gap between germline ends came to 11 bases. This CDR3 is built from 14 residues. The CDR3: CASSLTPHAYEQYF. CDR3 sequence (DNA): TGTGCCAGCAGCTTGACTCCACATGCCTACGAGCAGTACTTC.

J is TRBJ2-5 and V is TRBV7-2, with D perhaps TRBD2 (5 bases). Germline CDR1 is SGHTA and CDR2 is FQGNSA. The CDR3 covers 13 residues. V shed 4 bases and J shed 11 bases, with 17 bases lying between them. The CDR3 bases are TGTGCCAGCAGCTCCAGGACGGAGAGGGAGCAGTACTTC. Residues: CASSSRTEREQYF.

This chain links TRBV7-9 with TRBJ2-5; 16 positions agree with TRBD2. Germline values: CDR1 SEHNR, CDR2 FQNEAQ (reference sequence). The CDR3 covers 19 residues. J lost 0 bases, V lost 5 bases, and 9 bases had no gene match. This CDR3 reads CASSVHPGLAGGYQETQYF. The CDR3 bases are TGTGCCAGCAGCGTGCACCCGGGACTAGCGGGAGGGTACCAAGAGACCCAGTACTTC.

A few counts support this clone. This chain joins TRBV6-6 and TRBJ1-1, with 9 nucleotides matching TRBD1. Germline CDR1 and CDR2: MNHNY and SVGAGI (reference sequence). This CDR3 is built from 16 residues. The V segment lost 7 bases and the J segment 4 bases; nucleotides outside the gene matches: 13. This CDR3 reads CASTANRGRESTEAFF. CDR3 bases: TGTGCCAGCACCGCCAACAGGGGGCGCGAATCCACTGAAGCTTTCTTT.